The text below deals with one T cell receptor (beta chain). Using immunoSEQ multiplex PCR, the repertoire was profiled, and TCRdb retains in-frame clones only, with some absent. The repertoire holds roughly 500,000 clones, 80% to 90% seen once, with roughly 1% in the top ten. The CDR3 contains 14 residues. Looked up from germline, CDR1 is KGHDR and CDR2 is SFDVKD. V was cut by 5 bases and J by 3 bases, with 9 bases left in between. The entry originates in a study of blood T cell repertoires in COVID-19. The overall study: Whether acute or convalescent, the COVID-19 samples came from the United States, Italy and Spain.

The receptor was derived from a man aged 18 to 30 with COVID-19, enrolled during active disease. The chain is built from TRBV24-1 and TRBJ2-2, with D unclear. Sequenced input: peripheral blood. The CDR3: CATSGYEDTGELFF. The CDR3 DNA reads TGTGCCACCAGTGGCTATGAAGACACCGGGGAGCTGTTTTTT.